This T cell receptor beta chain was profiled in a study of shared clonotypes between healthy human individuals. The table came from immunoSEQ multiplex PCR; TCRdb's copy has only in-frame clones and leaves some out. The sample records about 1 million clones, about 74% being singletons. The CDR3 has 15 amino acids. CDR1 and CDR2 from the germline V gene are MGHRA and YSYEKL. V dropped 5 bases and J dropped 5 bases, with 18 bases sitting between them. Input material: memory CD4+ T cells sorted from blood. Subset: CD45RA-negative fraction. The origin of this receptor is a man aged 18 to 30 in good health. This rearrangement joins TRBV4-1 to TRBJ2-5; D tentatively fits TRBD1 or TRBD2 (5 bases each). This CDR3 reads CASSSGTHPLETQYF. The CDR3, as DNA: TGCGCCAGCAGCTCTGGGACGCACCCACTGGAGACCCAGTACTTC.